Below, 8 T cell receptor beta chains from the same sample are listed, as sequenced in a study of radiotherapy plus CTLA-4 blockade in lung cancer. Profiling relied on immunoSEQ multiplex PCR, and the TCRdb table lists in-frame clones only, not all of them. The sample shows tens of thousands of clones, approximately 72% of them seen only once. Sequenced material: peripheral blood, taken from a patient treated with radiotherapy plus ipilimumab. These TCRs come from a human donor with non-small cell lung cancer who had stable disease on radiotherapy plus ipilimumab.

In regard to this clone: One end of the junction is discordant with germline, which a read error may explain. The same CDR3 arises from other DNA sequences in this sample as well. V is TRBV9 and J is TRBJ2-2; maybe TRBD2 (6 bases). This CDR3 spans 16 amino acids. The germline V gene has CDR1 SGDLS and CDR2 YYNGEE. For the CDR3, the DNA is TGTGCCAGTAGCGCCCCCGGGCGGGGGAACACCGGGGAGCTGTTTTTT. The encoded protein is CASSAPGRGNTGELFF.

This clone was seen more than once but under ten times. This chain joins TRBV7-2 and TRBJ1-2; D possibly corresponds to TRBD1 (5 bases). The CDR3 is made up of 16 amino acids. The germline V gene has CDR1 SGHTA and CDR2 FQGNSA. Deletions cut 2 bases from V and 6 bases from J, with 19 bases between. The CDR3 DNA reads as TGTGCCAGCAGCTTAAACCCGCCGGGACTCGGAAATGGCTACACCTTC. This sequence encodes CASSLNPPGLGNGYTF.

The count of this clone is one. As DNA, the CDR3 is TGTGCCAGCACTTACTTGACTCAGGGCAATGAGCAGTTCTTC. Its translation: CASTYLTQGNEQFF. This chain links TRBV9 with TRBJ2-1; perhaps TRBD1 as D (5 bases). The CDR3 has 14 residues. Trimming took 6 bases from V and 6 from J, leaving 16 bases between them. Germline-derived CDR1 and CDR2 are SGDLS and YYNGEE.

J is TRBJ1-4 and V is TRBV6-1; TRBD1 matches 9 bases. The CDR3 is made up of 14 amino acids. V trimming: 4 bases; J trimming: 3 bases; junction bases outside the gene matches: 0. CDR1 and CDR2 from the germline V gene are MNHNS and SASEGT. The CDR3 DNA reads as TGTGCCAGCAGTGGGGACAGGGCTAATGAAAAACTGTTTTTT. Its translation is CASSGDRANEKLFF.

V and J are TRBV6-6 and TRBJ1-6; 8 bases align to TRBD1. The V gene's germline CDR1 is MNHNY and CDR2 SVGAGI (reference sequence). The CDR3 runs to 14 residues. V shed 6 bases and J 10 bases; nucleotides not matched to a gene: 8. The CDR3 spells CASRDTGGSSPLHF. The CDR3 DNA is TGTGCCAGCAGGGACACAGGGGGTAGCTCACCCCTCCACTTT.

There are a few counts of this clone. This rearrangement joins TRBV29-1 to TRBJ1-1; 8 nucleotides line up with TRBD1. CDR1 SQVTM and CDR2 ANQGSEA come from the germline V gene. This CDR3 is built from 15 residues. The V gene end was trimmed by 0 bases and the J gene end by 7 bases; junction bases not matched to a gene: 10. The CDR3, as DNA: TGCAGCGTTGAAGATCAGAGACAGGGGACGGGTGAAGCTTTCTTT. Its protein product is CSVEDQRQGTGEAFF.

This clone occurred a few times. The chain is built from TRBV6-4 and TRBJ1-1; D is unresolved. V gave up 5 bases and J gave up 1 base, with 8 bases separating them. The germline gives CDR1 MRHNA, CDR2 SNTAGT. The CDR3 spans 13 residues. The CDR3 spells CASSTGENTEAFF. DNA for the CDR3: TGTGCCAGCAGTACCGGGGAGAACACTGAAGCTTTCTTT.

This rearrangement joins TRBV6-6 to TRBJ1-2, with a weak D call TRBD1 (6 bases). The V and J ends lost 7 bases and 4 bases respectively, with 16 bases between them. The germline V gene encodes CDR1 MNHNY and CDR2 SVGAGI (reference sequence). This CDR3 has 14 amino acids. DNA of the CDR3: TGTGCCAGCAACTACAGGGCTCCTACCTATGGCTACACCTTC. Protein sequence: CASNYRAPTYGYTF.